Following are 9 T cell receptor beta chains from one sample sequenced in a study of CD8+ T cells in alopecia areata. Sequencing relied on a cDNA template that was reverse transcribed from extracted RNA. Method: immunoSEQ multiplex PCR; TCRdb's copy keeps in-frame clones and lacks some. Listed for the sample are 1,400 or so clones, none seen a single time. Input material: lesional skin. These receptor sequences come from a C3H/HeJ mouse with alopecia areata. As its MHC haplotype, the strain has H2-k.

On this clone: Gene names refer to mouse genes. Read data end 4 residues before the CDR3 end; the end is taken from the germline J gene. The chain employs TRBV13-1 and TRBJ2-5; D is perhaps TRBD2 (7 bases). CDR1 NSHNY and CDR2 SYGAGN come from the germline V gene. The CDR3 has 14 amino acids. The sequenced part of the CDR3 DNA is TGTGCCAGCAGTATGGGGGGCCGGGAAGAC. This gives the protein CASSMGGRED. The full CDR3 reads CASSMGGREDTQYF.

This clone has a count of ten or more. Any gene name here is a mouse gene name. The DNA ends 4 residues before the CDR3 does, and the rest of the CDR3 is filled in from the germline J gene. The rearrangement uses TRBV13-2 and TRBJ2-2; 7 bases are a match to TRBD2. CDR1 is NNHNN, CDR2 SYGAGS, per germline (reference sequence). V was pared by 5 bases and J by 0 bases, with 1 base of the junction left unmatched. The CDR3 spans 14 residues. CDR3 DNA (partial): TGTGCCAGCGGAGGACTGGCAAACACCGGG. It codes for CASGGLANTG. The full-length CDR3 reads as CASGGLANTGQLYF.

This clone was observed a handful of times. Mouse names are used for the genes. The read ends 4 residues before the CDR3 terminus; that terminus is restored from the germline J gene. The genes are TRBV20 and TRBJ1-2; D remains ambiguous. This CDR3 contains 13 residues. V lost 0 bases to trimming and J lost 1 base, with 6 bases between them. Per germline, CDR1 GFQATS and CDR2 STVNSAI. The sequenced part of the CDR3 DNA is TGTGGTGCTAGGGATTCAGGAAACTCC. This encodes CGARDSGNS. The CDR3, in full, reads CGARDSGNSDYTF.

The table lists this clone with many counts. Each gene name is a mouse one. The read is 4 residues too short to cover the CDR3 end, so that end is filled in from the germline J gene. V and J are TRBV29 and TRBJ1-1, with D possibly TRBD1 on 5 matching bases. This CDR3 has 14 amino acids. Germline CDR1 reads MSHET; CDR2 reads SYDVDS. V lost 5 bases, J lost 1 base, and 11 bases lay in between. This chain's CDR3 is CASSPRQKNTEVFF. CDR3 bases read: TGTGCTAGCAGTCCCCGACAGAAAAACACA.

This clone was seen many times. The gene symbols are mouse symbols. The read comes to an end 4 residues before the CDR3 does, leaving the germline J gene to fill in the end. The chain joins TRBV29 to TRBJ1-2, with a weak D call TRBD1 (5 bases). The CDR3 spans 13 residues. Germline V lookup: CDR1 MSHET, CDR2 SYDVDS. CDR3 DNA (partial): TGTGCTAGCAGTTTACCGCAGGGATCC. It translates to CASSLPQGS. The whole CDR3 reads CASSLPQGSDYTF.

In the case of this clone: Gene names denote mouse genes. The CDR3 extends 4 residues past the end of the read, so its final part is completed from the germline J gene. V gene TRBV29 combines with J gene TRBJ2-4, with 8 bases lining up with TRBD2. V shed 2 bases and J 3 bases; nucleotides not matched to a gene: 10. CDR3 length equals 17 residues. The germline V gene encodes CDR1 MSHET and CDR2 SYDVDS. CDR3 bases read: TGTGCTAGCAGTTTAAAGGGGGGGGGCGCTTGGCAAAAC. Encoded protein: CASSLKGGGAWQN. The CDR3 as a whole reads CASSLKGGGAWQNTLYF.

This clone was counted a few times. Gene names denote mouse genes. The observed sequence ends 4 residues before the CDR3 terminus, with the missing tail filled in from the germline J gene. The chain has TRBV13-1 and TRBJ1-1; 8 bases map to TRBD1. CDR1 NSHNY and CDR2 SYGAGN come from the germline V gene. This CDR3 spans 13 amino acids. Here the CDR3 reads CASSGQGMAEVFF. Partial CDR3 DNA: TGTGCCAGCAGTGGACAGGGGATGGCA.

In its sample, this clone ranks as medium-sized (0.01 to 0.1%). Mouse gene names and germline throughout. The read falls 4 residues short of the CDR3 end, and the missing part is taken from the germline J gene. The sample contains more than one DNA sequence encoding this CDR3. The V gene is TRBV16, the J gene TRBJ2-7, with a weak D call TRBD2 (6 bases). Germline loops: CDR1 SGHSA, CDR2 FRNQAP. The CDR3 runs 17 residues. CDR3 bases read: TGTGCAAGCAGCTTAGATGAGGGACTCCCTTATGGATAT. It yields the protein CASSLDEGLPYGY. The whole CDR3 region reads CASSLDEGLPYGYEQYF.

This clone counts as medium-sized (0.01 to 0.1%). Mouse germline and gene names are used. With the read ending 4 residues before the CDR3 end, the germline J gene is used to fill in that end. V gene TRBV19 combines with J gene TRBJ2-5; no firm D call. CDR3 length: 11 amino acids. Germline CDR1 FNHDT, CDR2 SITEND (reference sequence). The CDR3 DNA, read in part, is TGTGCCAGCAGTATAGGAGAC. Its protein product is CASSIGD. The full CDR3 protein reads CASSIGDTQYF.